This T cell receptor beta chain was sequenced in a study of shared clonotypes between healthy human individuals. General study findings and limits: Among donors, sharing of clonotypes was expected to be affected by sequencing depth.

About this clone: Its matching antigen is unknown.

With V trimmed by 6 bases and J by 1 base, 4 bases remained unmatched. CDR1 MNHEY and CDR2 SVGAGI come from the germline V gene. CDR3 length: 14 amino acids. Evenly divided among several immunoSEQ plates was the genomic DNA of each subset. Using approximately 200 ng DNA, 32,000 or so T cell genomes, the sorted-subset replicate PCRs were run. The data were produced by immunoSEQ multiplex PCR, yet TCRdb's version contains in-frame clones alone and is incomplete. The table has 950,000 to 1,100,000 clones, more than 75% seen once. The donor population consisted of healthy HIV-negative adults with no recent acute infections or vaccinations.

The sequence was collected from a man aged 18 to 29 in good health. Some clones in this sample may be carry-over from other donors' samples. J is TRBJ2-3 and V is TRBV6-5; 7 bases line up with TRBD2. Input material: memory CD4+ T cells from PBMCs. Noted subset: CD45RA-negative fraction. CDR3 DNA sequence: TGTGCCAGCAGGGACCGGGGGGGCACAGATACGCAGTATTTT. Amino acid sequence: CASRDRGGTDTQYF.